This T cell receptor beta chain derives from a study of cytomegalovirus exposure and HLA in healthy donors. Primers: 60 Vbeta forward and 13 Jbeta reverse. Original handling: Roughly 9.9 million shared chains were among the about 80 million unique TCR beta chains that a later analysis counted. The assay was immunoSEQ multiplex PCR, and TCRdb's table has in-frame clones only and misses some. D and trimming come from the DNA, and the V and J calls and clone size come from that table. The sample contains about 200,000 clones, approximately 79% of which appear only once. The CDR3 consists of 14 residues. Per the germline V gene, CDR1 is MGHDK and CDR2 is SYGVNS. Trimming shortened V by 2 bases and J by 4 bases, and 11 bases separated the two germline ends. In regard to this clone: Its antigen is undetermined.

Study results and limitations: In the analysis, some V segments, TRBV6-2 and TRBV6-3 included, were excluded as indistinguishable.

The clonotype originates from a man aged 45-65 years in good health and CMV-seronegative. The chain uses TRBV25-1 and TRBJ2-5, with D tentatively TRBD2 (6 bases). The sequencing input was PBMCs. The CDR3 here is CASSEAGQTETQYF. The CDR3 coding sequence is TGTGCCAGCAGTGAAGCGGGGCAGACAGAGACCCAGTACTTC.